This T cell receptor (beta chain) stems from a study of T-cell reconstitution after alpha-beta-depleted transplantation in children. Trimming shortened V by 5 bases and J by 7 bases, and 23 bases separated the two germline ends. This CDR3 has 15 amino acids. Germline loops: CDR1 DFQATT, CDR2 SNEGSKA (reference sequence). Unique molecular identifiers were incorporated into the prepared TCRbeta library. TCRdb used MiXCR to reprocess the PCR reads, holding one entry per CDR3 protein. The sample has approximately 240,000 distinct CDR3 sequences, 9.7% seen once. The genes are TRBV20-1 and TRBJ1-2; D may be TRBD1 (6 bases). This specimen was PBMCs from the stem cell graft donor, taken from the stem cell graft. The receptor comes from a human donor who donated a stem cell graft to a child with SCID. The CDR3 region is CSASDIRGGEGGYTF. The DNA for the CDR3 is TGCAGTGCTTCCGATATTAGGGGGGGAGAAGGTGGCTACACCTTC.